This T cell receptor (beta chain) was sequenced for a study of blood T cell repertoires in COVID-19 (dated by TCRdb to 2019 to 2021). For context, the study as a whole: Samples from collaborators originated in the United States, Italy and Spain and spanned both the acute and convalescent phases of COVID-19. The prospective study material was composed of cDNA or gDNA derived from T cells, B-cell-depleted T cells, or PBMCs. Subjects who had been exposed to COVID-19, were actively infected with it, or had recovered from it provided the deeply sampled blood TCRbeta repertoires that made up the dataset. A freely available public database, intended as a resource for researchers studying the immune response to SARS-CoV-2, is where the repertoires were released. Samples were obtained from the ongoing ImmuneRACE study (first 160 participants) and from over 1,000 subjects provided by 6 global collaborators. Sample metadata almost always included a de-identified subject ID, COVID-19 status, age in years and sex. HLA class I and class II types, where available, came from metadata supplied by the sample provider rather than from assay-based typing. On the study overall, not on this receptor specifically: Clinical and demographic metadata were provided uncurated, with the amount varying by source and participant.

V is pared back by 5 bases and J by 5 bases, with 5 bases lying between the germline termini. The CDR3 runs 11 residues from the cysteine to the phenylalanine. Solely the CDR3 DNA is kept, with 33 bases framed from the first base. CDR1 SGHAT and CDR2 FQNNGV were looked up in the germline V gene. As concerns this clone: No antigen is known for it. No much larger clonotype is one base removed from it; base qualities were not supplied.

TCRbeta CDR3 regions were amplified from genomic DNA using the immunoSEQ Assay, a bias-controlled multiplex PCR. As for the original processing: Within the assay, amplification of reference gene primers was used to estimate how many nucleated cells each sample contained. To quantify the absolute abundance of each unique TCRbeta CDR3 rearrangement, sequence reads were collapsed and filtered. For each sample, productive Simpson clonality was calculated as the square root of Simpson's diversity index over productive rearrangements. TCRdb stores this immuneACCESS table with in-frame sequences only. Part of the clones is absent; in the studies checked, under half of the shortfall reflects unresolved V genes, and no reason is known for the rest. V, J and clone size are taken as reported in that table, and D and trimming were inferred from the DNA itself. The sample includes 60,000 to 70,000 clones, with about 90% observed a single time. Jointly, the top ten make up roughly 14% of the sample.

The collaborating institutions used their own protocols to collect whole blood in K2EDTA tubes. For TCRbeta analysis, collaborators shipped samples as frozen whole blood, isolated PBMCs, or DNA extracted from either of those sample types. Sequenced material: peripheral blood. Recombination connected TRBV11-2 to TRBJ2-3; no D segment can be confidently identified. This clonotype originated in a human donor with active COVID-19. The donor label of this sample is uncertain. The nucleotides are TGTGCCAGCAGCCTGAGAGATACGCAGTATTTT. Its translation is CASSLRDTQYF.